The 8 T cell receptor beta chains reported below all come from one sample, sequenced in a study of T cell repertoires in cytomegalovirus infection. TCRdb itself ran the reads through MiXCR, one entry per CDR3 protein. The repertoire holds under 150,000 distinct CDR3 sequences, 30% to 35% seen once, with around 41% in the top ten. Their target antigens are unknown. The starting material was CD8+ T cells from cultured PBMCs, obtained from culture after CMV antigen stimulation. The receptors here all came from a human donor in good health (CMV status not recorded). Some clones in this sample may be carry-over from other donors' samples.

The gene calls are TRBV7-8 and TRBJ2-7; D possibly corresponds to TRBD2 (5 bases). The CDR3 totals 14 residues. Deletions cut 0 bases from V and 7 bases from J, with 13 bases between. The germline V gene has CDR1 SGHVS and CDR2 FQNEAQ. This CDR3 reads CASSLAFGVGEQYF. In DNA, the CDR3 is TGTGCCAGCAGCTTAGCTTTCGGGGTGGGAGAGCAGTACTTC.

The rearrangement joins TRBV7-8 to TRBJ2-5; D unresolved. Germline loops: CDR1 SGHVS, CDR2 FQNEAQ. The germline V and J ends were trimmed by 5 bases and 5 bases, with 12 bases remaining between them. CDR3 length equals 13 residues. The CDR3 region has the DNA TGTGCCAGCAGCCCGCTGACTGGGGAGACCCAGTACTTC. Its translation is CASSPLTGETQYF.

The V and J genes are TRBV6-2 or TRBV6-3 and TRBJ2-1; D gene uncertain. Deletions cut 0 bases from V and 9 bases from J, with 12 bases between. Germline loops: CDR1 MNHEY, CDR2 SVGEGT. The CDR3 extends over 14 amino acids. The CDR3 DNA is TGTGCCAGCAGTTACTCGCTCGGGTCGGCTGAGCAGTTCTTC. This translates into CASSYSLGSAEQFF.

The rearrangement joins TRBV11-2 to TRBJ2-1, with 8 nucleotides matching TRBD2. Germline lookup yields CDR1 SGHAT and CDR2 FQNNGV. The V segment lost 0 bases and the J segment 2 bases; nucleotides outside the gene matches: 12. The CDR3 has 19 residues. Here the CDR3 reads CASSLDLAASGGPYNEQFF. The CDR3 coding sequence is TGTGCCAGCAGCTTAGACCTTGCGGCGAGCGGGGGACCCTACAATGAGCAGTTCTTC.

This clonotype was observed a handful of times. V and J are TRBV7-6 and TRBJ2-5; 9 nucleotides align to TRBD1. The CDR3 is 14 amino acids. Germline CDR1 reads SGHVS; CDR2 reads FNYEAQ. Unmatched junction bases numbered 4, after V lost 4 bases and J lost 4 bases. This chain's CDR3 is CASSSTGGGETQYF. In DNA, the CDR3 is TGTGCCAGCAGCTCGACAGGGGGTGGAGAGACCCAGTACTTC. Full variable domain (outside the CDR3, taken from reference TRBV7-6 and TRBJ2-5): GAGVSQSPRYKVTKRGQDVALRCDPISGHVSLYWYRQALGQGPEFLTYFNYEAQQDKSGLPNDRFSAERPEGSISTLTIQRTEQRDSAMYRCASSSTGGGETQYFGPGTRLLVL.

The chain recombines TRBV27 with TRBJ1-6, with TRBD1 matching over 11 bases. J was trimmed by 10 bases and V by 0 bases; bases with no gene match: 8. The CDR3 totals 17 residues. The germline V gene has CDR1 MNHEY and CDR2 SMNVEV (reference sequence). The CDR3 protein is CASSLSRTGGLDSPLHF. The CDR3 DNA is TGTGCCAGCAGTTTATCTAGGACAGGGGGCTTAGACTCACCCCTCCACTTT.

The rearrangement uses TRBV7-6 and TRBJ2-7; maybe TRBD1 (5 bases). Germline V CDR1 and CDR2: SGHVS, FNYEAQ. This CDR3 contains 14 residues. Trimming removed 1 base at V and 6 bases at J, with 13 bases between. As DNA, the CDR3 is TGTGCCAGCAGCTTAGACCGCCAGGGTGGCGAGCAGTACTTC. Translated, it gives CASSLDRQGGEQYF.

The V gene is TRBV28, the J gene TRBJ2-7; 8 bases align to TRBD1. V was pared by 6 bases and J by 2 bases, with 3 bases of the junction left unmatched. The germline V gene encodes CDR1 MDHEN and CDR2 SYDVKM. The CDR3 runs 13 residues. The CDR3 DNA sequence: TGTGCCAGCAGAAACAGGGGGACCTACGAGCAGTACTTC. Its translation is CASRNRGTYEQYF.